The entry below describes one TCR beta chain. Its target is unknown. V lost 1 base, J lost 4 bases, and 4 bases stayed unmatched. Germline assignment: CDR1 LGHNA and CDR2 YSLEER. There are 16 residues in the CDR3. This specimen belongs to a study of siplizumab effects on memory and regulatory T cells. Repertoires were generated with immunoSEQ multiplex PCR, while TCRdb's copy carries only in-frame clones and drops some. The data show 55,000 to 70,000 clones, approximately 95% seen once. The study, taken as a whole, reports: Tracing alloreactive clones into unstimulated subsets worked for only a minor fraction of them.

The chain is built from TRBV4-3 and TRBJ2-7; 13 bases map to TRBD2. The receptor was derived from a human donor in good health. What was sequenced was CD8+ T cells sorted from blood. The CDR3 nucleotides are TGCGCCAGCAGCCAAGGTTGGACTAGCGGGAGTTACGAGCAGTACTTC. Its protein product is CASSQGWTSGSYEQYF.